This section outlines one T cell receptor beta chain sequence together with its context. Its specificity is unknown. The sample originates from a study of cytomegalovirus exposure and HLA in healthy donors. Turning to the study itself: Of all 400 or so donors who were genotyped, around 82% belonged to the Caucasian-associated ancestry cluster. Study-wide results and limits: Some 150 TCR beta chains were listed as cytomegalovirus-associated. Researchers reported from a later analysis that most CMV-associated TCR beta chains appeared HLA-restricted. About 87% or about 30% of the time was how often most TCR beta V segments were productive, according to an earlier analysis.

J gave up 2 bases and V 6 bases, and 6 bases lay outside the gene matches. Germline assignment: CDR1 SGHAT and CDR2 FQDESV (reference sequence). CDR3 length: 15 residues. Researchers ran the PCR with 60 Vbeta and 13 Jbeta primers. TCRdb's copy holds only in-frame clones and misses some; the assay was immunoSEQ multiplex PCR. The data show 200,000 to 250,000 clones, with around four fifths seen just once and about 1.7% held by the top ten. Sequencing was performed on PBMCs. The TCR was taken from a man aged 50-60 years in good health and CMV-seronegative. The chain couples TRBV11-1 to TRBJ2-1; 8 bases map to TRBD1. This chain's CDR3 is CASSLTGDAYNEQFF. CDR3 DNA sequence: TGTGCCAGCAGTTTGACAGGGGACGCCTACAATGAGCAGTTCTTC.